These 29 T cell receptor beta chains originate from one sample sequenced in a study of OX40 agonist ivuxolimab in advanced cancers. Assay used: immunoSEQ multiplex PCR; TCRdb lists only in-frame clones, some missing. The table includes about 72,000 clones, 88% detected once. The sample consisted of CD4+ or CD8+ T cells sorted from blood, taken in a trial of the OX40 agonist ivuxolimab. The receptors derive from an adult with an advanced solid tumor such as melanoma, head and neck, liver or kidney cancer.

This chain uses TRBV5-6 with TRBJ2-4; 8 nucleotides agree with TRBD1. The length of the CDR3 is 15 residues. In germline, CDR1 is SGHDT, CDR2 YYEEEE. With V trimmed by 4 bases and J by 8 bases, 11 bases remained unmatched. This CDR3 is CASSETGVARDIQYF. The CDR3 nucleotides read TGTGCCAGCAGCGAGACAGGGGTAGCTCGGGACATTCAGTACTTC.

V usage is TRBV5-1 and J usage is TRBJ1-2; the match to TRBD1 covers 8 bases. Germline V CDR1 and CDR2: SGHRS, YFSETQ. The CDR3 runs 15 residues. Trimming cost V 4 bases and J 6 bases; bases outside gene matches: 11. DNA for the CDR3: TGCGCCAGCAGCGGACGGACAGGGTACATCGATGGCTACACCTTC. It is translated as CASSGRTGYIDGYTF.

The CDR3 loop is CSVASSTDTQYF. In DNA form, the CDR3 reads TGCAGCGTTGCCAGTAGCACAGATACGCAGTATTTT. The genes are TRBV29-1 and TRBJ2-3; D gene ambiguous. CDR1 is SQVTM, CDR2 ANQGSEA, per germline. The V gene lost 4 bases and the J gene lost 0 bases, with 5 bases spanning the gap. This CDR3 region has 12 residues.

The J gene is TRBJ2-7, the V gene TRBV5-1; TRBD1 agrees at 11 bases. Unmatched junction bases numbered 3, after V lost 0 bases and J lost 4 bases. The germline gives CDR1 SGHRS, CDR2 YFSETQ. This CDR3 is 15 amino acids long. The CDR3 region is CASSLGTGGAYEQYF. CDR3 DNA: TGCGCCAGCAGCTTGGGGACAGGGGGCGCTTACGAGCAGTACTTC.

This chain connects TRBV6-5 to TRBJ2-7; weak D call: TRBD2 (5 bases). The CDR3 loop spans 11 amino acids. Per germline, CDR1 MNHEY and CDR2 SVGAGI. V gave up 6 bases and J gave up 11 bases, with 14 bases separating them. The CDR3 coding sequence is TGTGCCAGCAGGGCCATGGGAGAGGAGTACTTC. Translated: CASRAMGEEYF.

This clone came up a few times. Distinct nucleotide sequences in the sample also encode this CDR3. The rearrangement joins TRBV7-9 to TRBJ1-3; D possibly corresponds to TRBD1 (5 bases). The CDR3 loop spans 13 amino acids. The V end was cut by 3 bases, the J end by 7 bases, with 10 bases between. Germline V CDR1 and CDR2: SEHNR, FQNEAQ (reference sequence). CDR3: CASSLGGRNTIYF. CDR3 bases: TGTGCCAGCAGCTTGGGGGGGAGGAACACCATATATTTT.

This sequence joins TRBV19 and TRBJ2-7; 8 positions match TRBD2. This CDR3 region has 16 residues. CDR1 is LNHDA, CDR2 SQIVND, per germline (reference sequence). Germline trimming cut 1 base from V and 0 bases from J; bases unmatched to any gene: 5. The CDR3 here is CASSIVGTSSSYEQYF. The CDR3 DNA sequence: TGTGCCAGTAGTATAGTGGGGACTAGTAGCTCCTACGAGCAGTACTTC.

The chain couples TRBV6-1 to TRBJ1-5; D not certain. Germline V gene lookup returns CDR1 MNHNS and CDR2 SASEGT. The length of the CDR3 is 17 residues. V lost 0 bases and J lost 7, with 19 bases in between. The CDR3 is CASSEALSPGVGQPQHF. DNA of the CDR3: TGTGCCAGCAGTGAAGCCTTGAGTCCAGGTGTCGGACAGCCCCAGCATTTT.

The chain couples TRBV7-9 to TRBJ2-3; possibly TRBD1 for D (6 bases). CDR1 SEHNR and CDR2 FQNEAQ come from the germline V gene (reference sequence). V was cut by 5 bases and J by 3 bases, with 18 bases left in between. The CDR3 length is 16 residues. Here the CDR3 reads CASSDRDISRTDTQYF. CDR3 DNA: TGTGCCAGCAGCGACCGGGACATTAGTAGGACAGATACGCAGTATTTT.

The CDR3, as DNA: TGTGCCAGCAGCTTACAAGGGGTTCGGGAGACCCAGTACTTC. Its protein is CASSLQGVRETQYF. The chain uses TRBV5-6 and TRBJ2-5, with a tentative D call TRBD1 (5 bases). The V gene's germline CDR1 is SGHDT and CDR2 YYEEEE. V dropped 2 bases and J dropped 5 bases, with 13 bases sitting between them. The CDR3 covers 14 residues.

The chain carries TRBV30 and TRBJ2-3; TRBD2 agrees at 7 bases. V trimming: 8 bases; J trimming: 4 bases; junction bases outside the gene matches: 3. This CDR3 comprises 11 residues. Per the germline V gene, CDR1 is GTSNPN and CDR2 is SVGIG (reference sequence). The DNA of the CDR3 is TGTGCCGGGGGGGGATCAGATACGCAGTATTTT. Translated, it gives CAGGGSDTQYF.

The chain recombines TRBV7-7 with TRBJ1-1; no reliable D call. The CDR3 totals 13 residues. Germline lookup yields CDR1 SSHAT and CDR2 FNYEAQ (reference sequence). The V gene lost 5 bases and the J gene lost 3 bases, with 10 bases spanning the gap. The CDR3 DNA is TGTGCCAGCAGCATGGACGTTTACACTGAAGCTTTCTTT. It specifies CASSMDVYTEAFF.

The CDR3, as DNA: TGTGCCAGCAGCGGTCGGGTAGATACGCAGTATTTT. Its translation is CASSGRVDTQYF. The rearrangement joins TRBV9 to TRBJ2-3; no clear D gene. In germline, CDR1 is SGDLS, CDR2 YYNGEE. Trimming took off 3 bases at V and 5 bases at J, with 7 bases between the two ends. This CDR3 has 12 residues. Full variable domain (remainder filled in from reference TRBV9 and TRBJ2-3): DSGVTQTPKHLITATGQRVTLRCSPRSGDLSVYWYQQSLDQGLQFLIQYYNGEERAKGNILERFSAQQFPDLHSELNLSSLELGDSALYFCASSGRVDTQYFGPGTRLTVL.

In DNA form, the CDR3 reads TGTGCCAGCAGTCTCACCGCCTATGGCTACACCTTC. Amino acids: CASSLTAYGYTF. This chain joins TRBV28 and TRBJ1-2; D gene uncertain. CDR3 length equals 12 residues. CDR1 is MDHEN, CDR2 SYDVKM, per germline. Trimming cost V 5 bases and J 4 bases, with 8 bases left between them.

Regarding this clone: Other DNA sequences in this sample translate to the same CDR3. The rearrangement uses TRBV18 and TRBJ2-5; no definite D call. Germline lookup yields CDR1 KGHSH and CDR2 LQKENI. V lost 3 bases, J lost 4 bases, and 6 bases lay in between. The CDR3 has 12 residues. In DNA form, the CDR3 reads TGTGCCAGCTCACCGCAAGGAGAGACCCAGTACTTC. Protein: CASSPQGETQYF.

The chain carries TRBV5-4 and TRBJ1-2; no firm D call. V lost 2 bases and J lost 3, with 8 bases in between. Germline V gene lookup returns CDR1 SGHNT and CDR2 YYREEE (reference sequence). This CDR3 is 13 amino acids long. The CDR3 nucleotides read TGTGCCAGCAGCTTAGGGCAGCACTATGGCTACACCTTC. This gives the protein CASSLGQHYGYTF.

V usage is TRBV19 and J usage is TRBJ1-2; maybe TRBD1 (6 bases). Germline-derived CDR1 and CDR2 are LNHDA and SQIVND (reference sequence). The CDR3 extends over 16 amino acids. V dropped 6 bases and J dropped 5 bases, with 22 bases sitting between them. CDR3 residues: CASRATRDKGGYGYTF. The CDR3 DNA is TGTGCCAGTAGAGCCACACGGGACAAAGGGGGATATGGCTACACCTTC.

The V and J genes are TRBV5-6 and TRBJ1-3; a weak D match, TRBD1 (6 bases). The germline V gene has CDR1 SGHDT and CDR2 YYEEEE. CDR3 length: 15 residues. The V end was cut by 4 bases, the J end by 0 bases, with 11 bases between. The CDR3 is CASSLRGFSGNTIYF. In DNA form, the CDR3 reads TGTGCCAGCAGCCTCAGGGGTTTCTCTGGAAACACCATATATTTT.

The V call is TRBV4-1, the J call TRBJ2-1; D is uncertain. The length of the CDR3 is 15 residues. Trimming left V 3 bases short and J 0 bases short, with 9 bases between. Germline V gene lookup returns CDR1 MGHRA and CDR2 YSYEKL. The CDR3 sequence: CASSQDPGSYNEQFF. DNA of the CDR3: TGCGCCAGCAGCCAGGACCCTGGCTCCTACAATGAGCAGTTCTTC.

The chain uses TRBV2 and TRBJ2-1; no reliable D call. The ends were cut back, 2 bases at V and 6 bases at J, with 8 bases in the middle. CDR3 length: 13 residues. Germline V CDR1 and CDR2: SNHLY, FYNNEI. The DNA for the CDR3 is TGTGCCAGCAGTGAACAGACCATCAATGAGCAGTTCTTC. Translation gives CASSEQTINEQFF.

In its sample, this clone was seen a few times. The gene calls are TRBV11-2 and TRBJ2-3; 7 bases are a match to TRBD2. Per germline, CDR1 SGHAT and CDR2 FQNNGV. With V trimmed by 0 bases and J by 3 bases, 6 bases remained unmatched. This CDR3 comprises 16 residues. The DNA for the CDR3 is TGTGCCAGCAGCTTAGATCGTGGGGGGGGTACAGATACGCAGTATTTT. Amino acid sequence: CASSLDRGGGTDTQYF.

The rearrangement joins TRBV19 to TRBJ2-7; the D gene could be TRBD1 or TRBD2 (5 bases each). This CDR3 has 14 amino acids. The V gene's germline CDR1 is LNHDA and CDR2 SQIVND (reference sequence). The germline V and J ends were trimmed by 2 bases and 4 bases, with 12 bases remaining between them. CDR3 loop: CASSIQGPEYEQYF. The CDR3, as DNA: TGTGCCAGTAGTATACAGGGACCTGAATACGAGCAGTACTTC.

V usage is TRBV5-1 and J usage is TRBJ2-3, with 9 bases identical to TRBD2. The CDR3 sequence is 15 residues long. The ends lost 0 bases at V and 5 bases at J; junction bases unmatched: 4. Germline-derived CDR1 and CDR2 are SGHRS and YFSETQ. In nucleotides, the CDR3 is TGCGCCAGCAGCTTGGCGGCTAGCGGGGTAGATACGCAGTATTTT. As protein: CASSLAASGVDTQYF.

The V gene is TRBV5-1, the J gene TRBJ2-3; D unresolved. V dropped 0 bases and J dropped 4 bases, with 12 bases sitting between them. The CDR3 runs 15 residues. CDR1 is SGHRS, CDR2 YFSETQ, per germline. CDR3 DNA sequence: TGCGCCAGCAGCTTGGGGTTAGGTTCGGCAGATACGCAGTATTTT. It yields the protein CASSLGLGSADTQYF.

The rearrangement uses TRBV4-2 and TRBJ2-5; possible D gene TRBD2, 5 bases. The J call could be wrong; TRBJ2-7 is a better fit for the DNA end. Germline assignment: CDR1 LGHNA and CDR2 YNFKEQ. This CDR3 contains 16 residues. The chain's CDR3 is CASSQYLERGTYEQYF. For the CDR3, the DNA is TGTGCCAGCAGCCAATATCTAGAACGGGGAACCTACGAGCAGTACTTC.

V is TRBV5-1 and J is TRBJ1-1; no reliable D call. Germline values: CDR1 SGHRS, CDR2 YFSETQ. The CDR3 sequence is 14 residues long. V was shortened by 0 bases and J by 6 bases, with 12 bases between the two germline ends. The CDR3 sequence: CASSLALGIPEAFF. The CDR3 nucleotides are TGCGCCAGCAGCTTGGCGTTGGGGATACCTGAAGCTTTCTTT.

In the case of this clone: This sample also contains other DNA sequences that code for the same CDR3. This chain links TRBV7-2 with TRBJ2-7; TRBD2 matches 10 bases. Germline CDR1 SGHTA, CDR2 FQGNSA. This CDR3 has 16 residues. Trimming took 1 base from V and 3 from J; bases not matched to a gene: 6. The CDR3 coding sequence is TGTGCCAGCAGCTTAGAGGGCGCTAGCGGGAGCTACGAGCAGTACTTC. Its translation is CASSLEGASGSYEQYF.

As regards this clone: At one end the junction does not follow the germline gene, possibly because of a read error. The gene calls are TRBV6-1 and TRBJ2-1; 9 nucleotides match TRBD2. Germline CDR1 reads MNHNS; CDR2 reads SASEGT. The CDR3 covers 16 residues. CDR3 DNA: TGTGCCAGAAGTGAAATGCCTAGCGGGGCTTACAATGAGCAGTTCTTC. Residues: CARSEMPSGAYNEQFF.

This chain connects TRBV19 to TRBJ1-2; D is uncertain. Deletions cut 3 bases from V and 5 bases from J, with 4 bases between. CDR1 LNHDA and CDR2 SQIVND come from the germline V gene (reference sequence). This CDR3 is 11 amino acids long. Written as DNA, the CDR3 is TGTGCCAGTAGTATCGGATATGGCTACACCTTC. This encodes CASSIGYGYTF.